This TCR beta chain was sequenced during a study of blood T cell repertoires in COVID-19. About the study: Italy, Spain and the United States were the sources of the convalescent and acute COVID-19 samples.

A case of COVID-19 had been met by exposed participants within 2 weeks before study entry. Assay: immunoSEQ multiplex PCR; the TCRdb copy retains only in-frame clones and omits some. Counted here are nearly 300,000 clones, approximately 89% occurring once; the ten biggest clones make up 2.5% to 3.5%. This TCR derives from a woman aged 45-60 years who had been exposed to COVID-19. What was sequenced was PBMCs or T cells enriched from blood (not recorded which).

As DNA, the CDR3 is TGTGCCACCAGAGCCCCGGGGGGGCGGGGGTCCACAGATACGCAGTATTTT. Its protein is CATRAPGGRGSTDTQYF. The V and J genes are TRBV15 and TRBJ2-3; 8 bases line up with TRBD2. CDR1 is LNHNV, CDR2 YYDKDF, per germline (reference sequence). The CDR3 runs to 17 residues. V lost 6 bases and J lost 2; bases outside the gene matches: 13.